This T cell receptor (beta chain) was retrieved from a study of cytomegalovirus exposure and HLA in healthy donors. Study-level findings and limits: Highly shared sequence variants in one cluster were likely a sequencing artifact. In most subjects, TCR beta sequences reportedly gave accurate predictions of HLA-A and HLA-B alleles.

Comment on this clone: Its cognate antigen is unknown. Other DNA sequences from this sample encode an identical CDR3 as well.

Primers: 60 Vbeta forward and 13 Jbeta reverse. Produced via immunoSEQ multiplex PCR; TCRdb's table is partial and in-frame only. The sample includes about 60,000 clones, around 73% of them seen just once. The germline V gene has CDR1 SGHVS and CDR2 FNYEAQ. The CDR3 is 12 residues long. Deletions cut 5 bases from V and 6 bases from J, with 11 bases between. This clonotype was sampled from a man aged 45 to 65 in good health and CMV-seronegative. The sequencing sample was made of PBMCs. The chain couples TRBV7-6 to TRBJ2-7, with D possibly TRBD1 on 5 matching bases. The CDR3 region has the DNA TGTGCCAGCAGCGTCCAGGGTAGCGAGCAGTACTTC. It yields the protein CASSVQGSEQYF.